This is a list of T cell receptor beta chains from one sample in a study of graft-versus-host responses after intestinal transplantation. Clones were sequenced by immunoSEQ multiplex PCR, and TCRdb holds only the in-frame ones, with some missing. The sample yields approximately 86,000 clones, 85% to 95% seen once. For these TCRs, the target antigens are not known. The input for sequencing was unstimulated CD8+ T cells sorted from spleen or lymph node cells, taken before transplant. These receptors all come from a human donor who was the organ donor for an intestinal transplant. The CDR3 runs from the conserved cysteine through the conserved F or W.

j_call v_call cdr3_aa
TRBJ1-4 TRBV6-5 CATGPGYGYEKLFF
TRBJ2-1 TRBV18 CASSPALGQGAHNEQFF
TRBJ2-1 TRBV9 CASGGPSGVGHNEQFF
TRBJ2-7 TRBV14 CASSQDRAGGEGYEQYF
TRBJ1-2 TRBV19 CASSQGLIGYTF
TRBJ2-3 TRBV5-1 CASSGDSFTDTQYF
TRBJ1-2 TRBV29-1 CSVETGTGFGYTF
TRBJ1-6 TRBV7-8 CASSEDRESSYNSPLHF
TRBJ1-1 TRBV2 CASIGTANTEAFF
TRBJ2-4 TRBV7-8 CASMDGENIQYF
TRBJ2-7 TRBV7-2 CASSLMKPGQAPYEQYF
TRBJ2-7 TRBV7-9 CASSLQGVGYEQYF
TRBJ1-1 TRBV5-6 CASSFHTQGAPDTEAFF
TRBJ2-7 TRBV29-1 CSVEDPGTYEQYF
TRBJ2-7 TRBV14 CASSQDNRLGVGLYEQYF
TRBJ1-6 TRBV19 CASSIITGAFSPLHF
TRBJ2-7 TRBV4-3 CASSQELAGDPPLGYWAEQYF
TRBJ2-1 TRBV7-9 CASSIALTYNEQFF
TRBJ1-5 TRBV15 CATSRANPLAQPQHF
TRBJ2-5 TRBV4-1 CASSQETGQQETQYF
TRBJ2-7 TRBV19 CASSDGSYEQYF
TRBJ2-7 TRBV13 CASRGQERNEQYF
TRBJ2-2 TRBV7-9 CASSSQTGVYTGELFF
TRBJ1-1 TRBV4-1 CASSLARGEAFF
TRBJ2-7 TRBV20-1 CSASPTAEQYF
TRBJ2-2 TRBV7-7 CASRKTGVNTGELFF
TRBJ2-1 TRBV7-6 CASSENRDEQFF
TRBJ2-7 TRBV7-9 CASSSGWEQYF
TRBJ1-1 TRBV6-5 CASKPQGARDEAFF
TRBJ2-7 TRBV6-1 CASTLGQAASYEQYF
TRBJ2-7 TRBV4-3 CASSLTGDYEQYF
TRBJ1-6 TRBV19 CASSMAGQNSPLHF
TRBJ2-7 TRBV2 CASSEPQEGGNEQYF
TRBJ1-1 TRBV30 CAWMGGLHTEAFF
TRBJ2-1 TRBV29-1 CSALGGTSYNEQFF
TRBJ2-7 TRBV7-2 CASSVVENSYEQYF
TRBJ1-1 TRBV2 CASSASTADEAFF
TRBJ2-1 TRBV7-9 CASGGLIYNEQFF
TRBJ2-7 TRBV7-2 CASSFRASPSYEQYF
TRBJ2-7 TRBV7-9 CASSPGTDIYEQYF
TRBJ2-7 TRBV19 CASSFTLTYEQYF